This T cell receptor (beta chain) derives from a study of T cells in Graves' hyperthyroidism and ophthalmopathy. RNA transcripts provided the source from which TCR beta CDR3 regions were amplified. The primer set for the first-round RT-PCR of the TCR CDR3 was HTBI. Using its own MiXCR run on the multiplex PCR reads, TCRdb lists one record per CDR3 protein. The table records roughly 740,000 distinct CDR3 sequences, 16% of them present only once. This clonotype was detected a few times. The V end was cut by 9 bases, the J end by 7 bases, with 13 bases between. The CDR3 has 12 amino acids. CDR1 is MDHEN, CDR2 SYDVKM, per germline.

The chain has TRBV28 and TRBJ1-5; no firm D call. The sequence was obtained from a man aged 18 to 35 with Graves' hyperthyroidism. Source material: blood. This chain's CDR3 is CASHFTGQPQHF. CDR3 nucleotide sequence: TGTGCCAGTCACTTCACGGGGCAGCCCCAGCATTTT.